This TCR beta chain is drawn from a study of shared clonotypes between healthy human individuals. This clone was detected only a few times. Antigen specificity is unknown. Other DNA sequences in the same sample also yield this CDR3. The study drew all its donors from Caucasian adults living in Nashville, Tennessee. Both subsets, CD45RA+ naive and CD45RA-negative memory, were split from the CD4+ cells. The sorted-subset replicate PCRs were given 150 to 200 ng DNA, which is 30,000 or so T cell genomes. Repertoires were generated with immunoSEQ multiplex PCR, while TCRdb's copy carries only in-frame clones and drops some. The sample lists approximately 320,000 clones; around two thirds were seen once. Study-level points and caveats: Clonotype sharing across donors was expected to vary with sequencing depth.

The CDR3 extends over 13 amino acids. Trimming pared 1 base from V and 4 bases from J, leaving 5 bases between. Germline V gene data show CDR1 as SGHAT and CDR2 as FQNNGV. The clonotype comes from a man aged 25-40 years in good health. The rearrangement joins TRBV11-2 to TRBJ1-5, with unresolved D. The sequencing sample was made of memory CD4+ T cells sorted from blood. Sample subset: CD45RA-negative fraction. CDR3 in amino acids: CASSLGLNQPQHF. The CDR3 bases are TGTGCCAGCAGCTTAGGGTTAAATCAGCCCCAGCATTTT.